A single sample is the source of the 20 T cell receptor beta chains below, sequenced in a study of blood T cell repertoires in COVID-19. Only in-frame clones appear in the TCRdb table, and some are missing; sequencing was by immunoSEQ multiplex PCR. The repertoire consists of tens of thousands of clones, with 80% to 95% occurring once and the leading ten covering under 0.6%. The sequenced sample was peripheral blood. The receptors come from a man between 50 and 59 years old with COVID-19, enrolled during active disease.

In its sample, this clone was seen once. The chain uses TRBV9 and TRBJ2-3; no clear D gene. The V gene lost 0 bases and the J gene lost 4 bases, with 9 bases spanning the gap. Germline loops: CDR1 SGDLS, CDR2 YYNGEE. The CDR3 is made up of 14 amino acids. In DNA form, the CDR3 reads TGTGCCAGCAGCGTAGACCTAGAACCAGATACGCAGTATTTT. The encoded protein is CASSVDLEPDTQYF.

This clone was observed a single time. The chain combines TRBV6-1 with TRBJ2-7; D perhaps matches TRBD1 (8 bases). CDR1 is MNHNS, CDR2 SASEGT, per germline. The V end lost 3 bases, the J end lost 3 bases, and 12 bases lay between the germline ends. The CDR3 sequence is 14 residues long. The CDR3 coding sequence is TGTGCCAGCAGTGAGGGGGGGACAGGCTACGAGCAGTACTTC. Its translation is CASSEGGTGYEQYF.

This sequence joins TRBV5-1 and TRBJ1-2, with D maybe TRBD1 (6 bases). Germline V gene data show CDR1 as SGHRS and CDR2 as YFSETQ. V lost 0 bases, J lost 4 bases, and 13 bases lay in between. This CDR3 has 15 residues. CDR3 sequence reads: CASSLGQVESYGYTF. The CDR3 coding sequence is TGCGCCAGCAGCTTGGGACAGGTCGAATCCTATGGCTACACCTTC.

In its sample, this clone was seen once. The chain uses TRBV29-1 and TRBJ2-7; D not resolved. The CDR3 sequence is 12 residues long. V gave up 3 bases and J gave up 2 bases, with 8 bases separating them. The germline V gene has CDR1 SQVTM and CDR2 ANQGSEA. The chain's CDR3 is CSVDSGAYEQYF. As DNA, the CDR3 is TGCAGCGTTGACTCAGGTGCCTACGAGCAGTACTTC.

The genes are TRBV3-1 (or the pseudogene TRBV3-2) and TRBJ2-7; TRBD2 agrees at 7 bases. CDR1 LGHDT and CDR2 YNNKEL come from the germline V gene (reference sequence). The length of the CDR3 is 15 residues. Losses at the gene ends were 6 bases for V and 0 bases for J; bases not matched to a gene: 8. The CDR3 DNA reads as TGTGCCAGCAGGCAGGGACTAACGAGCTCCTACGAGCAGTACTTC. The encoded protein is CASRQGLTSSYEQYF.

The CDR3 loop is CASSLKRVTTDEQFF. The DNA for the CDR3 is TGTGCCAGCAGCTTAAAGAGGGTTACGACTGATGAGCAGTTCTTC. V gene TRBV7-8 combines with J gene TRBJ2-1; possible D gene TRBD2, 5 bases. CDR3 size: 15 residues. The V and J ends lost 2 bases and 8 bases respectively, with 16 bases between them. The germline V gene has CDR1 SGHVS and CDR2 FQNEAQ.

There are a few counts of this clone. The chain carries TRBV5-1 and TRBJ2-7, with TRBD1 identical over 10 bases. Germline values: CDR1 SGHRS, CDR2 YFSETQ. The CDR3 sequence is 15 residues long. V shed 4 bases, J shed 1 base, and the junction held 5 bases outside the gene matches. This CDR3 reads CASSVGTGVSYEQYF. DNA for the CDR3: TGCGCCAGCAGCGTCGGGACAGGGGTATCCTACGAGCAGTACTTC. Drawing the rest from reference TRBV5-1 and TRBJ2-7, the complete variable domain is KAGVTQTPRYLIKTRGQQVTLSCSPISGHRSVSWYQQTPGQGLQFLFEYFSETQRNKGNFPGRFSGRQFSNSRSEMNVSTLELGDSALYLCASSVGTGVSYEQYFGPGTRLTVT.

This clone has a handful of counts. The chain carries TRBV11-2 and TRBJ1-1; D gene ambiguous. This CDR3 is 14 amino acids long. Trimming shortened V by 5 bases and J by 6 bases, and 16 bases separated the two germline ends. Germline assignment: CDR1 SGHAT and CDR2 FQNNGV. The CDR3 bases are TGTGCCAGCAGCCCCACCCGTGGAGACGCTGAAGCTTTCTTT. It translates to CASSPTRGDAEAFF.

Written as DNA, the CDR3 is TGCAGCGTTGATCAGGGGGAAGATACGCAGTATTTT. This encodes CSVDQGEDTQYF. The chain combines TRBV29-1 with TRBJ2-3; 7 positions match TRBD1. The CDR3 contains 12 residues. Germline trimming cut 3 bases from V and 5 bases from J; bases unmatched to any gene: 2. Germline V lookup: CDR1 SQVTM, CDR2 ANQGSEA.

This clone appeared once. The rearrangement joins TRBV2 to TRBJ2-3, with 11 bases that match TRBD2. Trimming removed 7 bases from V and 2 bases from J; junction bases left unmatched: 8. Germline lookup yields CDR1 SNHLY and CDR2 FYNNEI. This CDR3 comprises 16 residues. The CDR3 here is CASTGPGLAATDTQYF. The CDR3 DNA is TGTGCCAGCACCGGCCCGGGACTAGCGGCCACAGATACGCAGTATTTT.

This clone showed up just a few times. The J gene is TRBJ2-7, the V gene TRBV10-1; TRBD1 matches 12 bases. There are 17 residues in the CDR3. The V segment lost 3 bases and the J segment 4 bases; nucleotides outside the gene matches: 10. Germline CDR1 WNHNN, CDR2 SYGVQD (reference sequence). CDR3 amino acids: CASSDPSGTGGKYEQYF. The CDR3 DNA sequence: TGCGCCAGCAGTGACCCCTCCGGGACAGGGGGCAAGTACGAGCAGTACTTC.

The genes are TRBV5-4 and TRBJ2-7; D remains ambiguous. Trimming stripped 0 bases from V and 4 bases from J, with 11 bases between. Germline V CDR1 and CDR2: SGHNT, YYREEE (reference sequence). This CDR3 is 14 amino acids long. The CDR3 DNA reads TGTGCCAGCAGCTTGGCCAATGGGCCGTACGAGCAGTACTTC. This codes for CASSLANGPYEQYF.

The chain joins TRBV13 to TRBJ2-6; TRBD2 agrees at 15 bases. This CDR3 region has 20 residues. CDR1 and CDR2 from the germline V gene are PRHDT and FYEKMQ (reference sequence). The trim removed 5 bases at V and 0 bases at J, leaving 8 bases unmatched. Here the CDR3 DNA reads TGTGCCAGCAGCAGCTGGACTAGCGGGAGGGAAAACTCTGGGGCCAACGTCCTGACTTTC. Encoded protein: CASSSWTSGRENSGANVLTF.

The chain employs TRBV14 and TRBJ2-7; D not certain. The CDR3 sequence is 13 residues long. The V end was cut by 4 bases, the J end by 4 bases, with 11 bases between. The germline V gene has CDR1 SGHDN and CDR2 FVKESK. The CDR3 region has the DNA TGTGCCAGCAGCCTCTATGTCGGGTACGAGCAGTACTTC. It encodes CASSLYVGYEQYF.

The J gene is TRBJ2-1, the V gene TRBV5-1, with TRBD2 identical over 9 bases. The CDR3 has 13 amino acids. Germline V gene lookup returns CDR1 SGHRS and CDR2 YFSETQ. J gave up 9 bases and V 0 bases, and 1 base lay outside the gene matches. The CDR3 coding sequence is TGCGCCAGCAGCTTGGCGGGACTAGCTGAGCAGTTCTTC. Residues: CASSLAGLAEQFF.

V usage is TRBV28 and J usage is TRBJ2-3, with TRBD1 matching 9 bases. The junction had 6 bases not matched to a gene; V was cut back by 2 bases and J by 3 bases. Germline V CDR1 and CDR2: MDHEN, SYDVKM. The CDR3 length is 16 residues. As DNA, the CDR3 is TGTGCCAGCAGTTTAACGGGACAGGGTATGACAGATACGCAGTATTTT. This gives the protein CASSLTGQGMTDTQYF.

This chain uses TRBV4-3 with TRBJ2-7; TRBD1 agrees at 8 bases. The CDR3 sequence is 16 residues long. From germline, CDR1 is LGHNA and CDR2 YSLEER. Trimming cost V 4 bases and J 3 bases; bases outside gene matches: 11. The CDR3 region is CASSPTSGTGLYEQYF. The DNA for the CDR3 is TGCGCCAGCAGCCCAACCTCCGGGACAGGCCTCTACGAGCAGTACTTC.

The chain combines TRBV28 with TRBJ1-5; TRBD1 matches 7 bases. The CDR3 sequence is 14 residues long. Germline-derived CDR1 and CDR2 are MDHEN and SYDVKM. The V gene end was trimmed by 3 bases and the J gene end by 3 bases; junction bases not matched to a gene: 2. CDR3 bases: TGTGCCAGCAGTTTGGGACAGTACAATCAGCCCCAGCATTTT. It specifies CASSLGQYNQPQHF.

The chain employs TRBV4-1 and TRBJ2-1, with 12 bases identical to TRBD2. Germline V gives CDR1 MGHRA, CDR2 YSYEKL. This CDR3 has 16 amino acids. V lost 1 base, J lost 5 bases, and 3 bases stayed unmatched. Here the CDR3 reads CASSQVLAGGDNEQFF. CDR3 DNA sequence: TGCGCCAGCAGCCAAGTGCTAGCGGGAGGGGACAATGAGCAGTTCTTC.

This chain connects TRBV27 to TRBJ2-7, with D possibly being TRBD2 (7 bases). CDR1 MNHEY and CDR2 SMNVEV come from the germline V gene (reference sequence). Trimming took 2 bases from V and 4 from J, leaving 15 bases between them. The length of the CDR3 is 15 residues. As DNA, the CDR3 is TGTGCCAGCAGTTTAGCGCCGGGGGGCGTGTACGAGCAGTACTTC. Protein: CASSLAPGGVYEQYF.